This is a list of T cell receptor beta chains from one sample in a study of identical twins. Each CDR3 protein gets one entry after TCRdb re-called the 5' RACE reads with MiXCR. The table includes hundreds of thousands of distinct CDR3 sequences, around 20% detected once. These data also featured in a second study, about T cells expressing NK-cell markers.

Specimen: PBMCs. The receptors originated from a woman under 30 in good health. Each CDR3 is given with its conserved first and last residue. The order of the fields is V gene, D gene, J gene, clone size, CDR3 protein, CDR3 DNA. D genes are given only for firm matches. Clone sizes are given selectively: once, few, many, or a class where the clone is expanded.

>TRBV20-1|-|TRBJ1-1|many
CSAPRESNTEAFF
TGCAGTGCCCCGCGGGAATCGAACACTGAAGCTTTCTTT
>TRBV6-1|-|TRBJ2-6|-
CASRATGTPGANVLTF
TGTGCCAGCAGAGCTACCGGGACCCCTGGGGCCAACGTCCTGACTTTC
>TRBV11-2|-|TRBJ2-4|-
CASSLDLYRGPDF
TGTGCCAGCAGCTTAGATCTCTATCGCGGACCGGACTTC
>TRBV15|-|TRBJ1-2|-
CATSRDKGPTGYTF
TGTGCCACCAGCAGAGATAAAGGACCTACTGGCTACACCTTC
>TRBV10-3|-|TRBJ2-1|many
CAISSMMVNEQFF
TGTGCCATCAGTTCAATGATGGTAAATGAGCAGTTCTTC
>TRBV29-1|-|TRBJ2-7|many
CSVEDWDGYSYEQYF
TGCAGCGTTGAAGATTGGGACGGATACTCCTACGAGCAGTACTTC
>TRBV11-2|TRBD2|TRBJ2-1|few
CASSLALAGEVEQFF
TGTGCCAGCAGCTTAGCCCTAGCGGGAGAGGTTGAGCAGTTCTTC
>TRBV9|-|TRBJ2-1|few
CASSVVVVGGTEQFF
TGTGCCAGCAGCGTAGTAGTAGTAGGAGGGACTGAGCAGTTCTTC
>TRBV3-1|-|TRBJ2-1|few
CASSPELGGARSYNEQFF
TGTGCCAGCAGCCCTGAGTTGGGGGGGGCCAGATCCTACAATGAGCAGTTCTTC
>TRBV12-3/TRBV12-4|TRBD1|TRBJ2-7|few
CASSWTGEGEQYF
TGTGCCAGCAGTTGGACAGGGGAGGGCGAGCAGTACTTC
>TRBV7-2|-|TRBJ2-1|-
CASSLGQGRESSPQFF
TGTGCCAGCAGCTTAGGCCAGGGCCGGGAGAGTAGTCCGCAGTTCTTC
>TRBV20-1|TRBD1|TRBJ2-5|-
CSAGDSTQYF
TGCAGTGCGGGGGACAGCACCCAGTACTTC
>TRBV11-2|TRBD1|TRBJ1-4|-
CASSLGTGGASVEKLFF
TGTGCCAGCAGCTTAGGGACAGGGGGCGCATCGGTGGAAAAACTGTTTTTT
>TRBV27|TRBD2|TRBJ2-3|-
CASSLEGTSGGAYTQYF
TGTGCCAGCAGCCTGGAGGGGACTAGCGGGGGGGCCTATACGCAGTATTTT
>TRBV20-1|-|TRBJ2-5|few
CSAPTGSRGRGETQYF
TGCAGTGCTCCGACAGGGAGCAGGGGACGGGGGGAGACCCAGTACTTC
>TRBV20-1|-|TRBJ2-1|-
CSARRFHEGEQFF
TGCAGTGCTCGAAGATTTCATGAGGGGGAGCAGTTCTTC
>TRBV20-1|TRBD1|TRBJ1-5|-
CSATYTGGNQPQHF
TGCAGTGCTACTTATACAGGGGGCAATCAGCCCCAGCATTTT
>TRBV7-9|-|TRBJ1-2|few
CASSLGDAVNYGYTF
TGTGCCAGCAGCTTAGGAGACGCAGTTAACTATGGCTACACCTTC
>TRBV5-1|-|TRBJ2-1|-
CASSRQYEQFF
TGCGCCAGCAGCAGACAGTATGAGCAGTTCTTC
>TRBV7-8|-|TRBJ2-2|-
CASSSRVGTGELFF
TGTGCCAGCAGCTCCAGAGTGGGGACCGGGGAGCTGTTTTTT
>TRBV18|TRBD1|TRBJ2-3|few
CASSPQGAGGDTQYF
TGTGCCAGCTCACCACAGGGGGCAGGAGGAGATACGCAGTATTTT
>TRBV7-9|-|TRBJ1-4|-
CASSTRSGNEKLFF
TGTGCCAGCAGCACCCGGTCAGGGAATGAAAAACTGTTTTTT
>TRBV12-3/TRBV12-4|-|TRBJ2-7|-
CASSSFYYEQYF
TGTGCCAGCAGTTCCTTCTACTACGAGCAGTACTTC
>TRBV7-3|TRBD1|TRBJ2-3|-
CASLGGRSTDTQYF
TGTGCCTCCCTAGGGGGCCGGTCAACAGATACGCAGTATTTT
>TRBV6-1|-|TRBJ2-4|many
CASALGAKNIQYF
TGTGCCTCTGCCCTCGGGGCCAAAAACATTCAGTACTTC
>TRBV20-1|-|TRBJ1-2|many
CSAPIFRGYTF
TGCAGTGCTCCAATTTTTAGAGGCTACACCTTC
>TRBV27|-|TRBJ1-1|many
CASRGHLNTEAFF
TGTGCCAGCAGGGGACATTTGAACACTGAAGCTTTCTTT
>TRBV10-3|-|TRBJ1-5|-
CAIGEGSNQPQHF
TGTGCCATCGGGGAAGGCAGCAATCAGCCCCAGCATTTT
>TRBV29-1|-|TRBJ2-7|-
CSVAGQADSYEQYF
TGCAGCGTTGCCGGCCAGGCGGATTCCTACGAGCAGTACTTC
>TRBV4-3|-|TRBJ1-5|-
CASSQDLIGPQHF
TGCGCCAGCAGCCAAGATCTAATTGGGCCCCAGCATTTT
>TRBV10-3|-|TRBJ2-3|-
CAISDGGGYTQYF
TGTGCCATCAGTGACGGCGGAGGGTATACGCAGTATTTT
>TRBV30|-|TRBJ2-3|few
CAWIKRGTDTQYF
TGTGCCTGGATCAAAAGGGGGACGGATACGCAGTATTTT
>TRBV4-3|-|TRBJ2-5|few
CASSQDRGAGETQYF
TGCGCCAGCAGCCAAGATCGAGGGGCTGGGGAGACCCAGTACTTC
>TRBV11-2|TRBD1|TRBJ2-1|-
CASSPLQGENQFF
TGTGCCAGCAGCCCGCTACAGGGGGAAAATCAGTTCTTC
>TRBV9|-|TRBJ2-1|-
CASSAAQRYNEQFF
TGTGCCAGCAGCGCGGCGCAGAGGTACAATGAGCAGTTCTTC
>TRBV5-4|TRBD1|TRBJ2-1|-
CASSFGRGLDEQFF
TGTGCCAGCAGCTTCGGCAGGGGGCTCGATGAGCAGTTCTTC
>TRBV5-1|-|TRBJ2-7|-
CASRGGALNYEQYF
TGCGCCAGCAGAGGGGGGGCCTTAAACTACGAGCAGTACTTC
>TRBV30|-|TRBJ2-5|few
CAWSGTSSETQYF
TGTGCCTGGAGTGGGACCAGTTCAGAGACCCAGTACTTC
>TRBV11-2|-|TRBJ1-1|-
CASSFSVTLMNTEAFF
TGTGCCAGCAGCTTCTCAGTGACGTTAATGAACACTGAAGCTTTCTTT
>TRBV29-1|-|TRBJ1-1|few
CSADQHTEAFF
TGCAGCGCAGATCAGCACACTGAAGCTTTCTTT
>TRBV29-1|TRBD1|TRBJ2-7|few
CSAKGQPYEQYF
TGCAGCGCTAAGGGACAGCCCTACGAGCAGTACTTC
>TRBV20-1|TRBD1|TRBJ2-1|few
CSVRGSAYNEQFF
TGCAGTGTCAGGGGGTCGGCCTACAATGAGCAGTTCTTC
>TRBV11-2|TRBD2|TRBJ2-3|few
CASSLDPSGSYTDTQYF
TGTGCCAGCAGCTTAGACCCTAGCGGGAGTTACACAGATACGCAGTATTTT
>TRBV7-2|TRBD1|TRBJ2-1|few
CASSFAGGIYEQFF
TGTGCCAGCAGCTTTGCAGGGGGCATATATGAGCAGTTCTTC
>TRBV29-1|TRBD1|TRBJ1-2|many
CSVDKAGGGHGYTF
TGCAGCGTTGATAAGGCAGGGGGCGGGCATGGCTACACCTTC